The clone carrying this T cell receptor (beta chain) was seen repeatedly, ten times or more. No antigen is known for it. Per the germline V gene, CDR1 is MNHEY and CDR2 is SMNVEV (reference sequence). CDR3 length: 17 residues. J lost 4 bases, V lost 5 bases, and 12 bases had no gene match. The sample originates from a study of spatial heterogeneity in lung cancer. Findings and caveats of the study: Coverage of tumor T cells, an estimated figure, was about 7.5% for alpha and about 13% for beta chains. Expanded alpha and beta TCR counts within tumors tracked tumor mutation counts.

The time point: sample taken at primary tumor resection. TCRs were sequenced from unsorted whole RNA of tumor, nontumor lung or PBMC. Unique molecular identifiers, one per molecule, were present on every TCR cDNA molecule. TCRdb called the 5' RACE reads again in MiXCR, with one record for every CDR3 protein. The data contain some 100,000 distinct CDR3 sequences, approximately 4.7% of them singletons. Here the sequenced sample was lung tumor tissue, taken at surgery. This TCR derives from a male donor with early-stage non-small cell lung cancer. The chain links TRBV27 to TRBJ2-1, with 9 bases fitting TRBD2. The CDR3 coding sequence is TGTGCCAGCAGTACAACCGTAGCGGGAGAGGGATACAATGAGCAGTTCTTC. Its protein product is CASSTTVAGEGYNEQFF.